The clone carrying this TCR beta chain is termed medium-sized (0.01 to 0.1%). Its cognate antigen is unknown. With listed TCR primers and previously described methods, bulk TCR libraries were prepared. MiXCR, applied by TCRdb to the PCR reads, yields one record per CDR3 protein. Counted here are approximately 10,000 distinct CDR3 sequences, approximately 14% occurring once; the ten biggest clones make up roughly 1.5%. The data were taken from a study of molecular identifiers for immune sequencing clone quantification. About the research overall: Naive CD8 RNA (roughly 18,000 or 92,000 cells) was divided into five aliquots, with four sequenced. General study points: In CMV-specific effectors, clones above 20 copies held over 99% of molecules; naive, under 1%.

Trimming cost V 4 bases and J 2 bases; bases outside gene matches: 2. Looked up from germline, CDR1 is SSHAT and CDR2 is FNYEAQ (reference sequence). CDR3 length: 14 amino acids. J is TRBJ2-5 and V is TRBV7-7; TRBD1 agrees at 9 bases. This TCR was recovered from a human donor in good health. Some libraries in this study had Jurkat cell RNA spiked in. Sample: naive CD8+ T cells from blood, with Jurkat cell RNA spiked in. Subset noted: FACS-sorted CD8+CD4-CCR7+CD45RA+ naive T cells. CDR3 residues: CASSSGQGQETQYF. In DNA form, the CDR3 reads TGTGCCAGCAGCTCAGGACAGGGGCAAGAGACCCAGTACTTC.